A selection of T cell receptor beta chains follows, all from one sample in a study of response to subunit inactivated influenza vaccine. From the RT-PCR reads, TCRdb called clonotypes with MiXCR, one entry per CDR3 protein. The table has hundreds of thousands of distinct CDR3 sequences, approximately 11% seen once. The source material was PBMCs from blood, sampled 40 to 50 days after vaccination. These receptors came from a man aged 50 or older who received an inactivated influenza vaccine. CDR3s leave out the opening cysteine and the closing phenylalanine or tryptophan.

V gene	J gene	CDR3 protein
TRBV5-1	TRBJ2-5	ASSSESGRGETQY
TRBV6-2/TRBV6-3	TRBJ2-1	ASSNGPAGGQDEQF
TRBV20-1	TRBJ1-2	SARDSPNYGYT
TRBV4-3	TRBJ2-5	ASSPSRFGIETQY
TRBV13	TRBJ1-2	ASRPNLRGSRRITNYGYT
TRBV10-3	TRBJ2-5	AISGTDRPGVKTQY
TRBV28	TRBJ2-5	ASSLRAGRKETQY
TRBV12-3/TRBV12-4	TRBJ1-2	ASSSAGGGEGYT
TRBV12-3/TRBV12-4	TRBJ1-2	ASTQGARYGYT
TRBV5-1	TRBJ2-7	ASSLGEFYEQY
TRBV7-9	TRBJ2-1	ASSSDTNSGEQF
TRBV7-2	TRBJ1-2	ASSLRGGPNYGYT
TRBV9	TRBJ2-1	ASSRLGQGARGEQF
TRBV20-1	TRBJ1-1	RVAGPNTEAF
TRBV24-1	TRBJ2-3	ATSDPLTRDRAPSDTQY
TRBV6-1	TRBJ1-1	ASSEARVATGRMDTEAF
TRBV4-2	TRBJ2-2	ASSQFSGTGNSGELF
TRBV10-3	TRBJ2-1	ATKGLVDRNEQF
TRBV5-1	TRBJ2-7	ASSPRSLGEQY
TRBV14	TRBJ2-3	ASSQDLASGTDTQY
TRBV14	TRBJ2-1	ASRLGASGGQEH
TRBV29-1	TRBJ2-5	SVDSGRGYGETQY
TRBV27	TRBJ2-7	ASRGSNSYEQY
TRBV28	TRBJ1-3	ASSFGNVGPGNTIY
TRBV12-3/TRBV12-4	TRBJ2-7	ASNPGLASYEQY
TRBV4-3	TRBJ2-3	ASSQLGTSGKNTQY
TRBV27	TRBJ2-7	ASTPGQVEYEQY
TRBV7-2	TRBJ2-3	ASSRPGPITDTQY
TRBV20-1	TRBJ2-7	SALNSLRSYEQY
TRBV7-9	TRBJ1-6	ASSVDNSPLH
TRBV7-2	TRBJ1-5	ASSLASTGQPQH
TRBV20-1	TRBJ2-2	SAKGQGTGELF
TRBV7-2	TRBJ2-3	ASSLALLAPNTQY
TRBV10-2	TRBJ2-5	ASSPTETQY
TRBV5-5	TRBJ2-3	ASSSLRQGALGTDTQY
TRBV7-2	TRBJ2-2	ASSVDRPYSNTGELF
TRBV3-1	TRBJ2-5	ASSQFGGKETQY
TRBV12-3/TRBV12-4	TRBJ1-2	ASSLADNYGYT
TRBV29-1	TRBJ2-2	SARDRLLANTGELF
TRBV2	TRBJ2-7	ASSEWGQGSEQY
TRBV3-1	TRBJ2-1	ASSHSTESNEQF
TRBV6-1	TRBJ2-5	ASSTPRGAGGQETQY
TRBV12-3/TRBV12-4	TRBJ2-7	ASSSAWGLPPSYEQY
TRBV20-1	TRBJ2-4	SAILAGGLIAKNIQY
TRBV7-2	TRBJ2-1	ASSSTWQGQF
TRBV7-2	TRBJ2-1	ASSRGGGYEQF
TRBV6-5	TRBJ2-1	ASSYLSGGAKDEQF